This TCR beta chain came from a study of beta chain features in type 1 diabetes. Study at large: The patients were much like the healthy donors in age, gender and cell yields.

CDR1 and CDR2 (germline): SGHKS, YYEKEE (reference sequence). V lost 0 bases, J lost 2 bases, and 8 bases lay in between. The CDR3 length is 14 residues. Every isolated RNA sample was fully reverse transcribed, so sequencing captured expressed TCRB transcripts. The protocol was immunoSEQ multiplex PCR, while the TCRdb copy is restricted to in-frame clones and leaves out a portion. The table includes approximately 160,000 clones, about 7.3% detected once. Isolation of CD4+ naive, central memory, regulatory and stem cell-like memory cells was achieved by sorting via CD45RO/CCR7/CD25/CD127/CD95/CD27. Purities over 98% were achieved in all sorted populations. Only a few counts were recorded for this clone.

Sequenced: central memory CD4+ T cells from blood. The receptor comes from a man aged 18 to 35 in good health. The chain carries TRBV5-5 and TRBJ2-5; D is possibly TRBD1 (6 bases). The CDR3 sequence: CASSLVQGQETQYF. CDR3 DNA sequence: TGTGCCAGCAGCTTGGTTCAGGGGCAAGAGACCCAGTACTTC.